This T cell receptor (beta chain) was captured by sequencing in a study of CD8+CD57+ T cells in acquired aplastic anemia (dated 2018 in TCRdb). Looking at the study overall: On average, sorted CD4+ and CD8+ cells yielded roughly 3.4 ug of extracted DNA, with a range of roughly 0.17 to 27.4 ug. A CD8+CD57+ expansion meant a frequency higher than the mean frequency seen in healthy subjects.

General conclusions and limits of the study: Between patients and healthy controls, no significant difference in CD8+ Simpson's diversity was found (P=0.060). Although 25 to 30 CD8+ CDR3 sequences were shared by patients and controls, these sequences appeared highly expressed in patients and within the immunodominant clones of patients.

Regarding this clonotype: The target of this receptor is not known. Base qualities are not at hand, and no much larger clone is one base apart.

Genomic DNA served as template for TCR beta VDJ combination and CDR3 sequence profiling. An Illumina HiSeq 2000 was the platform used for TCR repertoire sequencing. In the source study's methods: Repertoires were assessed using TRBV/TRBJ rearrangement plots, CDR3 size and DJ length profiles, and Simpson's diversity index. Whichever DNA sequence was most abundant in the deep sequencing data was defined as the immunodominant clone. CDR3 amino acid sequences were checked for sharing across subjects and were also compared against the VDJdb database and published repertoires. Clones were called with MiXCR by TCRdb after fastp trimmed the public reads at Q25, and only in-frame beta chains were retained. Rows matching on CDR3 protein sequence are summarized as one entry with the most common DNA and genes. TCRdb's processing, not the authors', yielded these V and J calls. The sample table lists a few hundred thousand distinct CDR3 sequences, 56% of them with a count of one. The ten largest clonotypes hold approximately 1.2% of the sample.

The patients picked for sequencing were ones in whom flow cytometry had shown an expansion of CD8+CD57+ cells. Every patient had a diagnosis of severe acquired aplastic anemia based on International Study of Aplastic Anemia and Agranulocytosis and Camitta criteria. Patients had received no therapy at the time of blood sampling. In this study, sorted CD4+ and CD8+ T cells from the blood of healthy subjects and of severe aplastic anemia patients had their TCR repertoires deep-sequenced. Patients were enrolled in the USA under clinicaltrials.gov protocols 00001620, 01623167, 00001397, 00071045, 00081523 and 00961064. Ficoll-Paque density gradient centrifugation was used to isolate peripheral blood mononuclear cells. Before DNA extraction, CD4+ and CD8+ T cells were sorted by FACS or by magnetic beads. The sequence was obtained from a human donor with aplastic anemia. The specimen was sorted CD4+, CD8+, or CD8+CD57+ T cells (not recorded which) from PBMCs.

The CDR3 is CASTLGLAGHTDTQYF. The DNA is TGTGCCAGCACCTTGGGACTAGCGGGACACACAGATACGCAGTATTTT. The sequence joins TRBV6-2 or TRBV6-3 to TRBJ2-3; a stretch of 13 junction bases matches TRBD2. Measured from the cysteine to the phenylalanine, the CDR3 is 16 residues long. The kept DNA is CDR3 alone, 48 bases in frame from the first base. The germline V gene specifies MNHEY as CDR1 and SVGEGT as CDR2. Ends trimmed: V by 7 bases, J by 2 bases; bases unmatched to a gene: 6.